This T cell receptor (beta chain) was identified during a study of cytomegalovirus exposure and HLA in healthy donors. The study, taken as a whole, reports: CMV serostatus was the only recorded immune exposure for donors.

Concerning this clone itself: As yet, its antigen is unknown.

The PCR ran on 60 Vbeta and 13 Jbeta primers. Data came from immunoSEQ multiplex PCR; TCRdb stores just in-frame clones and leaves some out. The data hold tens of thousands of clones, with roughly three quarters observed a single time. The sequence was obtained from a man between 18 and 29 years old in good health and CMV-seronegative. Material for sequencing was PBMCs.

The CDR3 DNA is TGTGCCAGCAAGGTTACAGGAGGGGATGAAAAACTGTTTTTT. Its protein is CASKVTGGDEKLFF. The V gene is TRBV28, the J gene TRBJ1-4, with D perhaps matching TRBD1 (5 bases). The CDR3 runs 14 residues. Trimming cost V 7 bases and J 6 bases, with 15 bases left between them. CDR1 is MDHEN and CDR2 is SYDVKM in the germline V gene.